Given below is one T cell receptor (beta chain) in context. V shed 5 bases, J shed 10 bases, and the junction held 7 bases outside the gene matches. Looked up from germline, CDR1 is SGHTA and CDR2 is FQGNSA. The CDR3 is 13 residues long. This entry belongs to a study of blood T cell repertoires in COVID-19. Across the study: COVID-19 samples, acute and convalescent, were from the United States, Italy and Spain. From T cells, B-cell-depleted T cells, or PBMCs came the material, which was cDNA or gDNA.

In the original workflow: Amplifying reference gene primers gave estimates of nucleated cell counts. Clones were sequenced by immunoSEQ multiplex PCR, and TCRdb holds only the in-frame ones, with some missing. Clonal size and the V and J genes are those of that table, whereas D and trimming came from the DNA. This sample has around 89,000 clones, with 88% found just once. This clonotype was sampled from a man between 60 and 75 years old with acute or convalescent COVID-19. The chain recombines TRBV7-2 with TRBJ1-1; 10 bases map to TRBD1. The sequenced material came from peripheral blood. Written as DNA, the CDR3 is TGTGCCAGCAGCCCCGACAGGGGGCAAATAGCTTTCTTT. Translation: CASSPDRGQIAFF.